These T cell receptor beta chains were read from a single sample in a study of T cells in Graves' hyperthyroidism and ophthalmopathy. TCRdb redid the calling of the multiplex PCR reads with MiXCR, one entry per CDR3 protein. Of 750,000 to 950,000 distinct CDR3 sequences listed, 38% are singletons. The material sequenced was blood. The receptors stem from a man aged 18-30 years with Graves' hyperthyroidism. CDR3s include the opening cysteine and the closing phenylalanine or tryptophan. Each record gives: clone size, J gene, V gene, D gene, CDR3 DNA, CDR3 protein. D genes are given only for firm matches. The size field is filled for only some rows; it gives once, few, many or a size class.

NA,TRBJ2-2,TRBV7-9,NA,TGTGCCAGCAGCAAAAACTTAGAGAACACCGGGGAGCTGTTTTTT,CASSKNLENTGELFF
few,TRBJ1-4,TRBV13,TRBD1,TGTGCCAGCAGGCTCGCTGGACAGGGAGGAGAAAAACTGTTTTTT,CASRLAGQGGEKLFF
few,TRBJ1-1,TRBV5-1,NA,TGTGCCAGCAGCTCGAAGATCCCGGCGACGACAGCGAACACTGAAGCTTTCTTT,CASSSKIPATTANTEAFF
NA,TRBJ1-5,TRBV12-3/TRBV12-4,NA,TGTGCCAGCAGTTTAGGGGGCAATCAGCCCCGGCATTTT,CASSLGGNQPRHF
many,TRBJ1-5,TRBV5-5,NA,TGTGCCAGCAGCTTCGGGGGTGGCGATCAGCCCCAGCATTTT,CASSFGGGDQPQHF
few,TRBJ2-2,TRBV29-1,NA,TGCAGCGTTGTAACCCCAGGGCGGAGCACCGGGGAGCTGTTTTTT,CSVVTPGRSTGELFF
many,TRBJ2-5,TRBV2,NA,TGTGCCAGCAGTGAAGAGTGGCAGATAGAGACCCAGTACTTC,CASSEEWQIETQYF
many,TRBJ2-7,TRBV24-1,NA,TGTGCCACCAGTGAGCCGGGACTGCATTGCGAGCAGTACTTC,CATSEPGLHCEQYF
NA,TRBJ1-1,TRBV5-6,TRBD1,TGTGCCAGCAGCTTGGAACAGGGGGCGAACACTGAAGCTTTCTTT,CASSLEQGANTEAFF
many,TRBJ1-1,TRBV5-1,NA,TGCGCCAGCAGCTCCAGACAGAAGAACACTGAAGCTTTCTTT,CASSSRQKNTEAFF
NA,TRBJ2-2,TRBV20-1,NA,TGCAGTGCCACCCCTGAGGGGGTGAACACCGGGGAGCTGTTTTTT,CSATPEGVNTGELFF
NA,TRBJ2-5,TRBV5-4,NA,TGTGCCAGCAGCTTGGCCAGCCGGGGAGAGACCCAGTACTTC,CASSLASRGETQYF
many,TRBJ1-1,TRBV29-1,TRBD1,TGCAGCGCCTCAGGGGGAGAGGGGAACACTGAAGCTTTCTTT,CSASGGEGNTEAFF
many,TRBJ2-5,TRBV7-9,NA,TGTGCCAGCAGGTTGTTCGAGACCCAGTACTTC,CASRLFETQYF
NA,TRBJ2-7,TRBV11-2,NA,TGTGCCAGCAGCTTAGATCCCGGTCGGAGCTACGAGCAGTACTTC,CASSLDPGRSYEQYF
many,TRBJ1-2,TRBV29-1,NA,TGCAGCGTCCGGCCCGGAACCGGATGGGGCTACACCTTC,CSVRPGTGWGYTF
many,TRBJ1-1,TRBV2,NA,TGTGCCAGGAGAGAATGGGGGCGCCGGAACACTGAAGCTTTCTTT,CARREWGRRNTEAFF
many,TRBJ1-2,TRBV29-1,TRBD1,TGCAGCGTTGAAGGGACAGGGAGTTATGGCTACACCTTC,CSVEGTGSYGYTF
many,TRBJ1-6,TRBV7-3,NA,TGTGCCAGCAGCGTGGGAACGTATAATTCACCCCTCCACTTT,CASSVGTYNSPLHF
few,TRBJ2-7,TRBV2,NA,TGTGCCAGCAGTGAAGGGAGGACAACCTACGAGCAGTACTTC,CASSEGRTTYEQYF
NA,TRBJ1-6,TRBV9,TRBD1,TGTGCCAGCAGCGTCGGGACAGGGGATTTGCATTCACCCCTCCACTTT,CASSVGTGDLHSPLHF
many,TRBJ2-2,TRBV10-3,NA,TGTGCCATCAGTGACCCGGACAATTGGAACACCGGGGAGCTGTTTTTT,CAISDPDNWNTGELFF
NA,TRBJ1-2,TRBV10-3,TRBD1,TGTGCCACCGGGACAGGGGGAATTGGAAGTGATGGCTACACCTTC,CATGTGGIGSDGYTF
NA,TRBJ1-6,TRBV2,NA,TGTGCCAGCAGTGAACCCTACGAGGGGCCGAATTCACCCCTCCACTTT,CASSEPYEGPNSPLHF
NA,TRBJ2-7,TRBV29-1,NA,TGCAGCGTTGTGGGGGGCGGCGGGCTCTACGAGCAGTACTTC,CSVVGGGGLYEQYF
NA,TRBJ2-2,TRBV18,NA,TGTGCCAGCTCACCACGGGTGTCCGAGCTGTTTTTT,CASSPRVSELFF
NA,TRBJ1-2,TRBV10-3,NA,TGTGCCAGCAATAAGTGGACAGAGACGTATGGCTACACCTTC,CASNKWTETYGYTF
once,TRBJ1-5,TRBV10-3,NA,TGTGCCACCTTAGGTCGGTGGCCTGGCAATCAGCCCCAGCATTTT,CATLGRWPGNQPQHF
NA,TRBJ1-1,TRBV6-6,NA,TGTGCCAGCAGTTTCCACGTGAACACTGAAGCTTTCTTT,CASSFHVNTEAFF
NA,TRBJ2-5,TRBV29-1,NA,TGCAGCGTTCTATGGGTCGGGCTGGAGACCCAGTACTTC,CSVLWVGLETQYF
many,TRBJ1-2,TRBV7-9,NA,TGTGCCAGCAGCCGAATCGACGGAGTCTATGGCTACACCTTC,CASSRIDGVYGYTF
NA,TRBJ2-6,TRBV7-2,NA,TGCGCCAGCAGCCGCCACAGGGTTAGCTCTGGGGCCAACGTCCTGACTTTC,CASSRHRVSSGANVLTF
few,TRBJ1-6,TRBV7-9,TRBD1,TGCGCCAGCAGCCCAGGGACAGGAGAAGACTATAATTCACCCCTCCACTTT,CASSPGTGEDYNSPLHF
NA,TRBJ2-5,TRBV5-1,NA,TGTGCCAGCAGCCCAGACAGGGTTGGAGGGGAGACCCAGTACTTC,CASSPDRVGGETQYF
NA,TRBJ2-7,TRBV9,TRBD1,TGTGCCAGCAGCGTAGCTGGGACAGGGGCCCGCGAGCAGTACTTC,CASSVAGTGAREQYF
NA,TRBJ1-6,TRBV24-1,TRBD1,TGTGCCACAGGGACAGAGCCGGGACAGGGCTCATCACCCCTCCACTTT,CATGTEPGQGSSPLHF
NA,TRBJ1-2,TRBV2,NA,TGTGCCAGCCTTGGGGCTGCTTACTATGGCTACACCTTC,CASLGAAYYGYTF
many,TRBJ2-6,TRBV7-3,NA,TGTGCCAGCAGCTTAAACGCAATTGGGGCCAACGTCCTGACTTTC,CASSLNAIGANVLTF
NA,TRBJ2-7,TRBV5-4,NA,TGTGCCAGCAGCTTAATCTCCACCTCTCGGGAGCAGTACTTC,CASSLISTSREQYF
NA,TRBJ2-2,TRBV15,NA,TGTGCCACCAGCAGCGAAGGGGCCCTCAGCGGGGAGCTGTTTTTT,CATSSEGALSGELFF
NA,TRBJ2-2,TRBV11-2,TRBD2,TGTGCCAGCAGCTTAGTTAGCGGGAGCACCGGGGAGCTGTTTTTT,CASSLVSGSTGELFF
NA,TRBJ2-5,TRBV7-2,TRBD1,TGTGCCAGCAGCTTGGGACAGCCGTACTTC,CASSLGQPYF
NA,TRBJ1-2,TRBV12-3/TRBV12-4,NA,TGTGCCAGCACCCTTAGTCGACAGCCCGCTGGCTACACCTTC,CASTLSRQPAGYTF
few,TRBJ2-7,TRBV11-2,NA,TGTGCCAGCAGCGTCGGGACATATATAACGTACGAGCAGTACTTC,CASSVGTYITYEQYF
NA,TRBJ2-5,TRBV7-2,TRBD2,TGTGCCAGCAGCCCCCTGGGCCCTTTTAGCGGGAGACTACAAGAGACCCAGTACTTC,CASSPLGPFSGRLQETQYF
many,TRBJ1-3,TRBV20-1,NA,TGCAGTGCTAGAGACCGGCTCTCTGGAAACACCATATATTTT,CSARDRLSGNTIYF
many,TRBJ1-1,TRBV2,NA,TGTGCCAGCAGTGATCACATAAACAGGGAAGCCTTT,CASSDHINREAF
NA,TRBJ2-7,TRBV25-1,TRBD1,TGTGCCAGCAGTGGAGGGACAGGGGCAGACGAGCAGTACTTC,CASSGGTGADEQYF
many,TRBJ1-1,TRBV7-2,NA,TGTGCCAGCAGCTTAGGGGCCCAACGGATGGGTTTCTTT,CASSLGAQRMGFF
NA,TRBJ1-5,TRBV15,NA,TGTGCCACCAGCATTAGGAATAGCAATCAGCCCCAGCATTTT,CATSIRNSNQPQHF
NA,TRBJ2-7,TRBV7-2,TRBD2,TGTGCCAGCAGCTTAAAGACAGGTTCACTAGCGGGGCCCTACGAGCAGTACTTC,CASSLKTGSLAGPYEQYF
NA,TRBJ2-5,TRBV5-1,NA,TGCGCCAGCAGCTTCTTCGCTCCTAGGCCCGGGGAGACCCAGTACTTC,CASSFFAPRPGETQYF
NA,TRBJ2-7,TRBV29-1,TRBD1,TGCAGCGCCCGACAGGGGCTCGAGCAGTACTTC,CSARQGLEQYF
many,TRBJ2-7,TRBV12-3/TRBV12-4,TRBD1,TGTGCCAGCAGCGGGACAGGTTCCTACGAGCAGTACTTC,CASSGTGSYEQYF
NA,TRBJ2-5,TRBV3-1,TRBD2,TGTGCCAGCAGCTTTTCTAGCGGGGGGTCGGGGATGCTCTTC,CASSFSSGGSGMLF
few,TRBJ2-7,TRBV2,TRBD1,TGTGCCAGCAGCTTAAGTACAGGGGGTATTTACGAGCAGTACTTC,CASSLSTGGIYEQYF
many,TRBJ1-6,TRBV10-2,NA,TGCGCCAGCAGTGAGAGGGGACCCTATAATTCACCCCTCCACTTT,CASSERGPYNSPLHF
NA,TRBJ2-7,TRBV5-1,TRBD1,TGCGCCAGCAGCTCCCCTCCAGGGGGAGAGCAGTACTTC,CASSSPPGGEQYF
few,TRBJ1-5,TRBV12-3/TRBV12-4,NA,TGTGCCAGCAGTTTAAACGGGGGTGGTATGAATCAGCCCCAGCATTTT,CASSLNGGGMNQPQHF
many,TRBJ1-5,TRBV20-1,NA,TGCAGTGCAGGGCGGTCGAATCAGCCCCAGCATTTT,CSAGRSNQPQHF